The 15 T cell receptor beta chains below all came from one sample that was sequenced in a study of cytomegalovirus exposure and HLA in healthy donors. The PCR was carried out with 60 Vbeta primers and 13 Jbeta primers. Produced via immunoSEQ multiplex PCR; TCRdb's table is partial and in-frame only. Among about 150,000 clones listed, around 80% were seen once. The sequencing input was PBMCs. The origin of the receptors is a man aged 25-45 years in good health and CMV-seropositive.

The J gene is TRBJ2-7, the V gene TRBV19; 7 bases agree with TRBD2. From germline, CDR1 is LNHDA and CDR2 SQIVND (reference sequence). V shed 3 bases and J 4 bases; nucleotides not matched to a gene: 9. CDR3 length: 15 residues. CDR3 region: CASSISAGAIYEQYF. The CDR3 coding sequence is TGTGCCAGTAGTATTAGCGCGGGAGCGATATACGAGCAGTACTTC.

V and J are TRBV28 and TRBJ1-3; D is possibly TRBD1 (6 bases). This CDR3 is built from 15 residues. Trimming left V 5 bases short and J 2 bases short, with 13 bases between. In germline, CDR1 is MDHEN, CDR2 SYDVKM. CDR3 sequence: CASSPLKGAGNTIYF. The CDR3 DNA follows: TGTGCCAGCAGTCCCCTAAAGGGGGCTGGAAACACCATATATTTT.

The gene calls are TRBV27 and TRBJ1-1, with D possibly TRBD1 on 6 matching bases. The germline gives CDR1 MNHEY, CDR2 SMNVEV (reference sequence). This CDR3 has 13 amino acids. Trimming cost V 7 bases and J 5 bases, with 14 bases left between them. CDR3 nucleotide sequence: TGTGCCAGCAAAACAGGGTTACGGACTGAAGCTTTCTTT. Its protein product is CASKTGLRTEAFF.

The chain carries TRBV5-6 and TRBJ2-1; 12 bases are a match to TRBD2. The length of the CDR3 is 16 residues. The germline V gene encodes CDR1 SGHDT and CDR2 YYEEEE. V lost 4 bases and J lost 5; bases outside the gene matches: 7. The CDR3 region has the DNA TGTGCCAGCAGCCAGACTCTAGCGGGAGGGGACAATGAGCAGTTCTTC. This gives the protein CASSQTLAGGDNEQFF.

The V gene is TRBV2, the J gene TRBJ1-4; 7 positions agree with TRBD1. CDR1 is SNHLY, CDR2 FYNNEI, per germline. V lost 6 bases, J lost 8 bases, and 6 bases stayed unmatched. There are 13 residues in the CDR3. The CDR3 DNA follows: TGTGCCAGCAGAACCGGGACAGAAGAAAAACTGTTTTTT. The encoded protein is CASRTGTEEKLFF.

This clone was counted once. This sequence joins TRBV7-2 and TRBJ1-5; no reliable D call. In germline, CDR1 is SGHTA, CDR2 FQGNSA. Between the trimmed V and J ends, which lost 10 bases and 1 base, there was a span of 8 bases. This CDR3 comprises 12 residues. Here the CDR3 DNA reads TGTGCCACCTCGGGAAGCAATCAGCCCCAGCATTTT. Translating it yields CATSGSNQPQHF.

The chain carries TRBV5-1 and TRBJ1-2; tentatively, D is TRBD1 (5 bases). Germline V gene sequence: CDR1 SGHRS, CDR2 YFSETQ. The V and J ends lost 0 bases and 5 bases respectively, with 8 bases between them. The CDR3 spans 13 residues. The CDR3 bases are TGCGCCAGCAGCTTGGAAGGGGCTTATGGCTACACCTTC. Amino acid sequence: CASSLEGAYGYTF.

This clone showed up just a few times. The CDR3 DNA is TGTGCCAGCAGTAACAGGTACAATGAGCAGTTCTTC. Residues: CASSNRYNEQFF. The chain employs TRBV25-1 and TRBJ2-1; D is perhaps TRBD1 (5 bases). Trimming took off 5 bases at V and 4 bases at J, with 6 bases between the two ends. CDR1 and CDR2 (germline): MGHDK, SYGVNS. CDR3 length equals 12 residues. Full variable domain (missing parts from reference TRBV25-1 and TRBJ2-1): EADIYQTPRYLVIGTGKKITLECSQTMGHDKMYWYQQDPGMELHLIHYSYGVNSTEKGDLSSESTVSRIRTEHFPLTLESARPSHTSQYLCASSNRYNEQFFGPGTRLTVL.

The V call is TRBV5-1, the J call TRBJ2-1; D perhaps matches TRBD1 (6 bases). The germline V gene encodes CDR1 SGHRS and CDR2 YFSETQ. The CDR3 totals 14 residues. Trimming took 6 bases from V and 10 from J, leaving 20 bases between them. The CDR3 here is CASTDRPAVGEQFF. In DNA form, the CDR3 reads TGCGCCAGCACAGACAGGCCTGCGGTCGGGGAGCAGTTCTTC.

This clone was seen a single time. The chain links TRBV6-1 to TRBJ1-5; 7 nucleotides agree with TRBD1. CDR1 is MNHNS and CDR2 is SASEGT in the germline V gene. The CDR3 length is 15 residues. The V gene end was trimmed by 2 bases and the J gene end by 6 bases; junction bases not matched to a gene: 7. CDR3 amino acids: CASSETDREVQPQHF. In DNA form, the CDR3 reads TGTGCCAGCAGTGAAACCGACAGGGAGGTTCAGCCCCAGCATTTT.

The chain joins TRBV5-1 to TRBJ1-1; TRBD1 aligns across 8 bases. The CDR3 runs 15 residues. Germline CDR1 is SGHRS and CDR2 is YFSETQ. V trimming: 1 base; J trimming: 3 bases; junction bases outside the gene matches: 5. DNA of the CDR3: TGCGCCAGCAGCTTGCTCCCAGGGGGCTACACTGAAGCTTTCTTT. Protein sequence: CASSLLPGGYTEAFF. The complete variable domain, with remaining parts taken from reference TRBV5-1 and TRBJ1-1, reads KAGVTQTPRYLIKTRGQQVTLSCSPISGHRSVSWYQQTPGQGLQFLFEYFSETQRNKGNFPGRFSGRQFSNSRSEMNVSTLELGDSALYLCASSLLPGGYTEAFFGQGTRLTVV.

This clone was found a few times. The V gene is TRBV4-2, the J gene TRBJ2-1, with D maybe TRBD2 (6 bases). V was cut by 0 bases and J by 15 bases, with 15 bases left in between. This CDR3 is built from 13 residues. Germline CDR1 and CDR2: LGHNA and YNFKEQ. Here the CDR3 reads CASSQDRTGALFF. CDR3 DNA sequence: TGTGCCAGCAGCCAAGATCGTACGGGAGCGTTGTTCTTC.

The chain employs TRBV7-9 and TRBJ2-3, with 7 bases lining up with TRBD2. Trimming took 1 base from V and 5 from J; bases not matched to a gene: 18. The CDR3 sequence is 19 residues long. Germline values: CDR1 SEHNR, CDR2 FQNEAQ (reference sequence). The CDR3: CASSLEEIWVASGEDTQYF. Here the CDR3 DNA reads TGTGCCAGCAGCTTAGAGGAAATATGGGTGGCCAGCGGGGAAGATACGCAGTATTTT. Full variable domain (rest looked up from reference TRBV7-9 and TRBJ2-3): DTGVSQNPRHKITKRGQNVTFRCDPISEHNRLYWYRQTLGQGPEFLTYFQNEAQLEKSRLLSDRFSAERPKGSFSTLEIQRTEQGDSAMYLCASSLEEIWVASGEDTQYFGPGTRLTVL.

The J gene is TRBJ1-1, the V gene TRBV5-1; TRBD1 matches 8 bases. The CDR3 sequence is 14 residues long. Germline lookup yields CDR1 SGHRS and CDR2 YFSETQ. The V segment lost 4 bases and the J segment 3 bases; nucleotides outside the gene matches: 5. CDR3: CASSPLTGDTEAFF. In nucleotides, the CDR3 is TGCGCCAGCAGCCCTTTGACAGGGGACACTGAAGCTTTCTTT.

The chain combines TRBV7-2 with TRBJ2-1, with D hard to call. The ends were cut back, 1 base at V and 7 bases at J, with 8 bases in the middle. The CDR3 sequence is 13 residues long. From germline, CDR1 is SGHTA and CDR2 FQGNSA. CDR3 DNA: TGTGCCAGCAGCTTAGAACGTGAGAATGAGCAGTTCTTC. Protein: CASSLERENEQFF.